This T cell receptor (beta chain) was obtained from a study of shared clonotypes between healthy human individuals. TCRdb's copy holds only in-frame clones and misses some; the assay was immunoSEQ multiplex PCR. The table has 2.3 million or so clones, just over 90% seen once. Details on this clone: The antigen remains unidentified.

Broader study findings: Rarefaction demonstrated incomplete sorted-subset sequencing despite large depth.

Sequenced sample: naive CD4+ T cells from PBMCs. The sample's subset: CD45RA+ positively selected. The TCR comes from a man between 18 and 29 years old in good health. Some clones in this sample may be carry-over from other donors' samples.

CDR3 in amino acids: CASSRAGARDTEAFF. The CDR3, as DNA: TGTGCCAGCAGTCGGGCGGGGGCGCGGGACACTGAAGCTTTCTTT. The V and J genes are TRBV28 and TRBJ1-1, with D possibly TRBD1 on 6 matching bases. This CDR3 comprises 15 residues. Germline V lookup: CDR1 MDHEN, CDR2 SYDVKM. Trimming took 5 bases from V and 3 from J, leaving 16 bases between them.